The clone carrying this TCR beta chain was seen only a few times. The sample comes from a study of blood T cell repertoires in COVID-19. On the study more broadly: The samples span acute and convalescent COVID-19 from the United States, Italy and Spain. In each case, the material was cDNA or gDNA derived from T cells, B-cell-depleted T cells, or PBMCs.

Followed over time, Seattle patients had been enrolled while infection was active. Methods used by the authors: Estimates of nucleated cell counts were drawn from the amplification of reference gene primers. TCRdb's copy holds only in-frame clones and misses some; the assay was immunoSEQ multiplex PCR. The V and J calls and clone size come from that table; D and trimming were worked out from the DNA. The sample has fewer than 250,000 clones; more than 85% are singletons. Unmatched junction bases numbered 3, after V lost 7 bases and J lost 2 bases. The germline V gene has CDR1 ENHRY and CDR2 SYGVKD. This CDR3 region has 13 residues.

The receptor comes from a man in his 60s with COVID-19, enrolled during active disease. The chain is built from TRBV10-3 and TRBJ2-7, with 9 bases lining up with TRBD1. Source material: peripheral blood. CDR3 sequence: CAITQGAAYEQYF. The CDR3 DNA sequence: TGTGCCATCACACAGGGGGCGGCCTACGAGCAGTACTTC.